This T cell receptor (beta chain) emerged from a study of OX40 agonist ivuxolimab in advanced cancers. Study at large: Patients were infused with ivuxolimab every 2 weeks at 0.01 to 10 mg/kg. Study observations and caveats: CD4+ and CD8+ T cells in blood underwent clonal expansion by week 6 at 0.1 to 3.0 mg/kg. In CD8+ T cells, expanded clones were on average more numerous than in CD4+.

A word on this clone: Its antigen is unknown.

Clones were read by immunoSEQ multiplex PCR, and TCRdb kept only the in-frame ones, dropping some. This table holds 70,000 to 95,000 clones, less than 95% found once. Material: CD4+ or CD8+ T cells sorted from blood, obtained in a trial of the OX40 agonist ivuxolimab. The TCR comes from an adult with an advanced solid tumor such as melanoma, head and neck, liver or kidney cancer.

CDR3 protein: CAINTLLGTDTQYF. CDR3 bases: TGTGCCATCAACACTCTTCTCGGCACAGATACGCAGTATTTT. This chain links TRBV10-3 with TRBJ2-3, with D uncertain. The length of the CDR3 is 14 residues. Trimming stripped 7 bases from V and 1 base from J, with 12 bases between. Per the germline V gene, CDR1 is ENHRY and CDR2 is SYGVKD.